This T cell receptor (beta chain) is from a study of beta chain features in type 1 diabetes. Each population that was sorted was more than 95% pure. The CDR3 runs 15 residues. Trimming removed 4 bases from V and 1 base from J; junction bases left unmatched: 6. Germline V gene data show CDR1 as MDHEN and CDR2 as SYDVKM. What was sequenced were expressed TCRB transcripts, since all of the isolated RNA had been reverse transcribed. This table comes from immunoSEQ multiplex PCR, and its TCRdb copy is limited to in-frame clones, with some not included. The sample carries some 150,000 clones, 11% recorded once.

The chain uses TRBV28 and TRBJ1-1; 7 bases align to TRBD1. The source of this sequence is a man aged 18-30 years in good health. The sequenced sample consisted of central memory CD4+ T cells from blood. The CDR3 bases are TGTGCCAGCAGTTCTCACCGGGACAGGAACACTGAAGCTTTCTTT. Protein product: CASSSHRDRNTEAFF.